The present T cell receptor (beta chain) was sequenced within a study of shared clonotypes between healthy human individuals. Turning to the study itself: Aged 18 to 49, the donors were a couple of women and a few men.

The V gene's germline CDR1 is SGDLS and CDR2 YYNGEE. The CDR3 sequence is 15 residues long. Trimming took 0 bases from V and 3 from J, leaving 12 bases between them. In the case of this clone: Its antigen is not identified.

As processed by the authors: ImmunoSEQ sequences covered only the junction and lacked quality scores; filtering therefore differed. The table came from immunoSEQ multiplex PCR; TCRdb's copy has only in-frame clones and leaves some out. V and J calls and clone size are given by that table; D and trimming were obtained from the DNA. The sample has some 740,000 clones, around 93% seen once. Broader study findings: The authors expected sequencing depth to affect clonotype sharing among donors.

CD45RO-negative, CCR7-positively selected cells formed the naive CD8 fraction, excluding terminally differentiated effector memory CD45RA+ cells. V and J are TRBV9 and TRBJ1-1; weak D call: TRBD1 (5 bases). Sequenced: naive CD8+ T cells sorted from blood. The receptor was derived from a man aged 25-45 years in good health. For the CDR3, the DNA is TGTGCCAGCAGCGTAGTTGGGGGTTACGACACTGAAGCTTTCTTT. As protein: CASSVVGGYDTEAFF.